The T cell receptor (beta chain) under discussion was sequenced for a study of PD-L1 blockade in urothelial cancer. Looking at the study overall: In terms of prior chemotherapy, patients had received 0 to 3 regimens. The authors examined blood 3 weeks (second dose) and 6 weeks after treatment start. A median blood sample held roughly 150,000 T cells and about 89,000 unique TCRs. Study-level findings and limits: Improved survival was predicted by pretreatment blood TCR clonality below the median.

Assay: immunoSEQ multiplex PCR; the TCRdb copy retains only in-frame clones and omits some. The data show 40,000 or so clones, with around 84% seen just once and roughly 2.6% held by the top ten. Trimming shortened V by 4 bases and J by 4 bases, and 8 bases separated the two germline ends. The CDR3 runs to 13 residues. The germline V gene encodes CDR1 WSHSY and CDR2 SAAADI. A remark on this clone: The target antigen is unknown.

The TCR was taken from an older man with urothelial cancer. The chain links TRBV10-2 to TRBJ1-5; the D gene is possibly TRBD1 (5 bases). Sequencing used PBMCs, obtained around atezolizumab (anti-PD-L1) treatment. The CDR3 DNA follows: TGCGCCAGCAGTGGGACAAATAATCAGCCCCAGCATTTT. Amino acid sequence: CASSGTNNQPQHF.